The 9 T cell receptor beta chains below all came from one sample that was sequenced in a study of T-cell reconstitution after alpha-beta-depleted transplantation in children. For TCRbeta, the library was prepared with unique molecular identifiers. TCRdb reprocessed the PCR reads via MiXCR and lists one record per CDR3 protein. The sample comprises around 800,000 distinct CDR3 sequences, 16% of which are singletons, and approximately 5% rests with the top ten. The sequenced sample was PBMCs, mostly from graft donor cells, obtained 360 days after TCRalphabeta/CD19-depleted stem cell transplant. The receptor set was obtained from a male patient younger than 18 who had a stem cell transplant for acute lymphoblastic leukemia, so the T cells may come from the graft donor.

The chain joins TRBV29-1 to TRBJ2-1; TRBD1 matches 10 bases. CDR3 size: 13 residues. Germline V gives CDR1 SQVTM, CDR2 ANQGSEA. Trimming cost V 8 bases and J 4 bases; bases outside gene matches: 5. CDR3 amino acids: CSFGTGVYNEQFF. The CDR3 nucleotides are TGCAGCTTCGGGACAGGGGTATACAATGAGCAGTTCTTC.

Many counts were recorded for this clonotype. The chain joins TRBV24-1 to TRBJ2-2; D call uncertain. CDR1 is KGHDR, CDR2 SFDVKD, per germline. Trimming took off 5 bases at V and 0 bases at J, with 9 bases between the two ends. The length of the CDR3 is 15 residues. CDR3 residues: CATSVSDANTGELFF. The CDR3 DNA sequence: TGTGCCACCAGTGTCTCAGATGCGAACACCGGGGAGCTGTTTTTT.

A few counts support this clonotype. This chain links TRBV5-1 with TRBJ1-1; a possible D gene is TRBD1 (5 bases). Deletions cut 0 bases from V and 2 bases from J, with 8 bases between. Germline values: CDR1 SGHRS, CDR2 YFSETQ. The CDR3 consists of 14 residues. The CDR3 DNA is TGCGCCAGCAGCTTGGCGTGGGGCAACACTGAAGCTTTCTTT. It specifies CASSLAWGNTEAFF.

The chain joins TRBV11-1 to TRBJ1-5, with TRBD1 matching over 7 bases. Per germline, CDR1 SGHAT and CDR2 FQDESV (reference sequence). V lost 0 bases and J lost 2; bases outside the gene matches: 10. This CDR3 has 18 residues. The CDR3 coding sequence is TGTGCCAGCAGCTTAGCGTTGAGGGGGCTTGTGGGCAATCAGCCCCAGCATTTT. Translated, it gives CASSLALRGLVGNQPQHF.

This clonotype was observed once. This chain joins TRBV29-1 and TRBJ2-5, with TRBD2 matching 7 bases. The V gene's germline CDR1 is SQVTM and CDR2 ANQGSEA. This CDR3 has 14 residues. V shed 3 bases, J shed 2 bases, and the junction held 6 bases outside the gene matches. The CDR3 is CSVDLAEGQETQYF. The CDR3 nucleotides are TGCAGCGTTGACCTAGCGGAAGGACAAGAGACCCAGTACTTC. Full variable domain (missing parts from reference TRBV29-1 and TRBJ2-5): SAVISQKPSRDICQRGTSLTIQCQVDSQVTMMFWYRQQPGQSLTLIATANQGSEATYESGFVIDKFPISRPNLTFSTLTVSNMSPEDSSIYLCSVDLAEGQETQYFGPGTRLLVL.

This clonotype came up a few times. The chain carries TRBV12-3 or TRBV12-4 and TRBJ1-4; no definite D call. The CDR3 sequence is 14 residues long. Deletions cut 2 bases from V and 0 bases from J, with 4 bases between. As DNA, the CDR3 is TGTGCCAGCAGTTTACTTACAACTAATGAAAAACTGTTTTTT. Amino acids: CASSLLTTNEKLFF.

The chain links TRBV9 to TRBJ1-2, with D maybe TRBD1 (5 bases). There are 15 residues in the CDR3. Trimming took off 1 base at V and 7 bases at J, with 17 bases between the two ends. The germline CDR1 and CDR2 sequences are SGDLS and YYNGEE. CDR3 residues: CASSVPPTGRSGYTF. The CDR3 DNA sequence: TGTGCCAGCAGCGTACCTCCCACAGGCCGTTCTGGCTACACCTTC.

This clonotype appeared a few times. The V gene is TRBV3-1, the J gene TRBJ2-3; D gene ambiguous. This CDR3 region has 14 residues. CDR1 is LGHDT, CDR2 YNNKEL, per germline (reference sequence). V was trimmed by 3 bases and J by 2 bases, leaving 9 bases between them. This chain's CDR3 is CASSHGPLTDTQYF. In DNA form, the CDR3 reads TGTGCCAGCAGCCATGGACCCCTCACAGATACGCAGTATTTT.

This clonotype was counted only a few times. V and J are TRBV20-1 and TRBJ2-2; TRBD1 is a possible D gene (5 bases). This CDR3 region has 15 residues. Germline V gene lookup returns CDR1 DFQATT and CDR2 SNEGSKA (reference sequence). V was cut by 1 base and J by 0 bases, with 9 bases left in between. The CDR3 region is CSARVRQSNTGELFF. The CDR3 nucleotides read TGCAGTGCTAGAGTTAGACAGTCGAACACCGGGGAGCTGTTTTTT.